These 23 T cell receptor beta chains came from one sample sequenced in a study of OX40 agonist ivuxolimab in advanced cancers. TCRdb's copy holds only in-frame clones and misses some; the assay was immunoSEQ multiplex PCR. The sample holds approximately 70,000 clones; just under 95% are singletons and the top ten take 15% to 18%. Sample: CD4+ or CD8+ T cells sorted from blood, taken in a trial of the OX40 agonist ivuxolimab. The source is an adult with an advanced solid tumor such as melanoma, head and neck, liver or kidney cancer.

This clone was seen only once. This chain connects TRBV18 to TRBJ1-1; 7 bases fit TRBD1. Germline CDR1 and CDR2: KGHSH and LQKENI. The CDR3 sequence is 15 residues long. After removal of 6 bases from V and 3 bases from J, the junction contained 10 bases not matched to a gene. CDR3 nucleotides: TGTGCCAGCTCTCCCCGACAGGGTAAGGACACTGAAGCTTTCTTT. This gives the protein CASSPRQGKDTEAFF.

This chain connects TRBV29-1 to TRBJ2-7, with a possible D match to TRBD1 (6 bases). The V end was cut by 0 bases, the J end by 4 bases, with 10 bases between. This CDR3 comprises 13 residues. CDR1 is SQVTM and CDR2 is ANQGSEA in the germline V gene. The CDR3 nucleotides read TGCAGCGTTGAAGAAGGACAGCCTTACGAGCAGTACTTC. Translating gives CSVEEGQPYEQYF.

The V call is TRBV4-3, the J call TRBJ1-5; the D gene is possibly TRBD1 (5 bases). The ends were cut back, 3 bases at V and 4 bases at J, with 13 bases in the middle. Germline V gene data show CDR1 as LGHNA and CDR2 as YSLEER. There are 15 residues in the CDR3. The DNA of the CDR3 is TGCGCCAGCAGCCACTTTTATCAGGGAAATCAGCCCCAGCATTTT. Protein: CASSHFYQGNQPQHF.

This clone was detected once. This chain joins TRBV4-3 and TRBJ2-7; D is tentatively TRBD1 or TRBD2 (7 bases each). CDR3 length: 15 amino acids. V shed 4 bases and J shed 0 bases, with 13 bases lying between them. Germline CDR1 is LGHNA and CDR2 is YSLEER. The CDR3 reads CASSLAGGASYEQYF. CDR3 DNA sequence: TGCGCCAGCAGCCTTGCAGGGGGGGCCTCCTACGAGCAGTACTTC.

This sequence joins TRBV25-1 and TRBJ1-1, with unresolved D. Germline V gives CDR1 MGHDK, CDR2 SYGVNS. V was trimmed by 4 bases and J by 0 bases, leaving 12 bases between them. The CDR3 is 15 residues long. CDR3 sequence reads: CASSGHSPLNTEAFF. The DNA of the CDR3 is TGTGCCAGCAGTGGGCACTCCCCCCTGAACACTGAAGCTTTCTTT.

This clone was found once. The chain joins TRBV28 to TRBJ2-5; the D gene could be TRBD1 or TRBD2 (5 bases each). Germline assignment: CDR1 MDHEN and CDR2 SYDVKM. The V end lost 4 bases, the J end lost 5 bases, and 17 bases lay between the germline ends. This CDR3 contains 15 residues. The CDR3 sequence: CASSSGTSPAETQYF. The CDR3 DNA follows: TGTGCCAGCAGTTCGGGGACCAGCCCGGCGGAGACCCAGTACTTC.

The CDR3 coding sequence is TGCGCCAGCAGCCAAGATCTTGGCTTGGCAGGGGAGACCTACGAGCAGTACTTC. It yields the protein CASSQDLGLAGETYEQYF. The chain joins TRBV4-3 to TRBJ2-7; a possible D gene is TRBD1 (6 bases). Between the trimmed V and J ends, which lost 0 bases and 2 bases, there was a span of 20 bases. Germline lookup yields CDR1 LGHNA and CDR2 YSLEER. CDR3 length: 18 residues.

CDR3 residues: CASMGRTYEQYF. In DNA form, the CDR3 reads TGTGCCAGCATGGGCAGAACCTACGAGCAGTACTTC. The chain employs TRBV27 and TRBJ2-7; D is unresolved. This CDR3 contains 12 residues. The V end was cut by 7 bases, the J end by 2 bases, with 9 bases between. The germline CDR1 and CDR2 sequences are MNHEY and SMNVEV (reference sequence).

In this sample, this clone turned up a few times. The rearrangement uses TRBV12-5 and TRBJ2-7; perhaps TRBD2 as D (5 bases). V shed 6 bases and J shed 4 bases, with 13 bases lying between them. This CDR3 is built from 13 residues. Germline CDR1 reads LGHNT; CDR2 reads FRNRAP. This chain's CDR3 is CASGFPSGYEQYF. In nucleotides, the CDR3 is TGTGCTAGTGGCTTTCCAAGCGGATACGAGCAGTACTTC.

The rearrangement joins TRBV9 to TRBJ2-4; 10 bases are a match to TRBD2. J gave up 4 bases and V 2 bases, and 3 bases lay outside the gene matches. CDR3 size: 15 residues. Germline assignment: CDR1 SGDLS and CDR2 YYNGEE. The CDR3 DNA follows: TGTGCCAGCAGCGTTAGCGGGGGGCCGAAAAACATTCAGTACTTC. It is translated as CASSVSGGPKNIQYF.

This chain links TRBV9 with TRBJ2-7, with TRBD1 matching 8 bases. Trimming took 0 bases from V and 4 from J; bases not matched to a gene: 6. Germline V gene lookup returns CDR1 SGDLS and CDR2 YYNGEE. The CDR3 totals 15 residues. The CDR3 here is CASSVGSQGAYEQYF. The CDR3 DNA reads TGTGCCAGCAGCGTAGGTAGCCAGGGGGCATACGAGCAGTACTTC.

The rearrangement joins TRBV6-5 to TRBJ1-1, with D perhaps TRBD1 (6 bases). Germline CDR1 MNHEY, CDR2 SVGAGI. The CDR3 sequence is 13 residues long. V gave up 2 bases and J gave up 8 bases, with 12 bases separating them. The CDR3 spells CASSYGSGTEAFF. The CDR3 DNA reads TGTGCCAGCAGTTACGGGTCAGGGACAGAAGCTTTCTTT.

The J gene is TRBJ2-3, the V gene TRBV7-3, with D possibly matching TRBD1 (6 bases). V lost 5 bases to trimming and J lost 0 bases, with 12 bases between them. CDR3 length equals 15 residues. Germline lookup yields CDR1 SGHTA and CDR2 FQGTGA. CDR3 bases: TGTGCCAGCAGCGTAGGACAGCTAAGCACAGATACGCAGTATTTT. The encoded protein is CASSVGQLSTDTQYF. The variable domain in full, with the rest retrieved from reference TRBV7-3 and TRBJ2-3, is GAGVSQTPSNKVTEKGKYVELRCDPISGHTALYWYRQSLGQGPEFLIYFQGTGAADDSGLPNDRFFAVRPEGSVSTLKIQRTERGDSAVYLCASSVGQLSTDTQYFGPGTRLTVL.

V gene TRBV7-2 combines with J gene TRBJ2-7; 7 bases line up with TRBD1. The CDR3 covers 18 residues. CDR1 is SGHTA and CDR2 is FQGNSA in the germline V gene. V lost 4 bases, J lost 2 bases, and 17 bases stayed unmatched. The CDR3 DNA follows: TGTGCCAGCAGCTCCCTAGTCTATGGAGACAGGGAACCCTACGAGCAGTACTTC. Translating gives CASSSLVYGDREPYEQYF.

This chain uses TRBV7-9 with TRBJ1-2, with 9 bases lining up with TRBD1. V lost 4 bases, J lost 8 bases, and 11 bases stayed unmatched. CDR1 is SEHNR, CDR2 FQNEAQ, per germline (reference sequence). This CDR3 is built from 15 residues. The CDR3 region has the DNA TGTGCCAGCAGCTCCTTTCGGGACAGGGCTGTAGGCTACACCTTC. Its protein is CASSSFRDRAVGYTF.

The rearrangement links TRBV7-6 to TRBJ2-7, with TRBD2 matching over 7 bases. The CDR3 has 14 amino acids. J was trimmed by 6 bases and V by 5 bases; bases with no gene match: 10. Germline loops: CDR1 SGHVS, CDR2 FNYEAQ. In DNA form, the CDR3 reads TGTGCCAGCAGCCCCGGAGGACTAGTGGTCGAGCAGTACTTC. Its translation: CASSPGGLVVEQYF.

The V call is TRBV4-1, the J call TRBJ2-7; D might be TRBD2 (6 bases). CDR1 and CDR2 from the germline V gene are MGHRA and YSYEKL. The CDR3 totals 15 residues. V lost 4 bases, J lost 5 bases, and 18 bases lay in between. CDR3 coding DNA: TGCGCCAGCAGCCTTAACCCGGGACTGCCCCACGAGCAGTACTTC. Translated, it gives CASSLNPGLPHEQYF.

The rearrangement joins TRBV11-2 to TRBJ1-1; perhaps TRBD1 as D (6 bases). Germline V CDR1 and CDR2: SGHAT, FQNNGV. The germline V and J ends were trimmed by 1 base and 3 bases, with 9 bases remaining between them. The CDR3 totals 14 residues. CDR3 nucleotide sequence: TGTGCCAGCAGCTTAGTTCCAGGGGACACTGAAGCTTTCTTT. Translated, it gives CASSLVPGDTEAFF.

CDR3 sequence reads: CASSDTGTVGTDTQYF. The CDR3 DNA follows: TGCGCCAGCAGTGATACGGGGACAGTCGGAACAGATACGCAGTATTTT. The chain is built from TRBV10-1 and TRBJ2-3; the match to TRBD1 covers 7 bases. Germline V gene lookup returns CDR1 WNHNN and CDR2 SYGVQD (reference sequence). The length of the CDR3 is 16 residues. After removal of 3 bases from V and 3 bases from J, the junction contained 9 bases not matched to a gene.

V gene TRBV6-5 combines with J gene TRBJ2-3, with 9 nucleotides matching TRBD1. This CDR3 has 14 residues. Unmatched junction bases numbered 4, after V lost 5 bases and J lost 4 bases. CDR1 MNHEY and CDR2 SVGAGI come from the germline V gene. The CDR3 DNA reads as TGTGCCAGCAGTCTACAGGGGGCCCCAGATACGCAGTATTTT. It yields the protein CASSLQGAPDTQYF.

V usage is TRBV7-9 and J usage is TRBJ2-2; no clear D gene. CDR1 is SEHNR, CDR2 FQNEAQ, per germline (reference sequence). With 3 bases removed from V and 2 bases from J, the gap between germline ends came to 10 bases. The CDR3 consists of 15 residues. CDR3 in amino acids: CASSFYAENTGELFF. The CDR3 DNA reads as TGTGCCAGCAGCTTTTATGCGGAAAACACCGGGGAGCTGTTTTTT.

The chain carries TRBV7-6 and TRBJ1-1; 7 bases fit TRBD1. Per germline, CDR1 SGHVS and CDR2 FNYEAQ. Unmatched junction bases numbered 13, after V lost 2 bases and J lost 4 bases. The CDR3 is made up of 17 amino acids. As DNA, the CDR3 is TGTGCCAGCAGCTTAACCCCAATCGAGACAGGGTCCACTGAAGCTTTCTTT. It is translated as CASSLTPIETGSTEAFF.

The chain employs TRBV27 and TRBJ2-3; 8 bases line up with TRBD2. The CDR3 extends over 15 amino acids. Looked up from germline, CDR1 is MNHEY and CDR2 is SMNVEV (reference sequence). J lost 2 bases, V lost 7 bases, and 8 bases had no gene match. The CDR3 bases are TGTGCCAGCACGGGGCGGGGGGCCTACACAGATACGCAGTATTTT. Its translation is CASTGRGAYTDTQYF.